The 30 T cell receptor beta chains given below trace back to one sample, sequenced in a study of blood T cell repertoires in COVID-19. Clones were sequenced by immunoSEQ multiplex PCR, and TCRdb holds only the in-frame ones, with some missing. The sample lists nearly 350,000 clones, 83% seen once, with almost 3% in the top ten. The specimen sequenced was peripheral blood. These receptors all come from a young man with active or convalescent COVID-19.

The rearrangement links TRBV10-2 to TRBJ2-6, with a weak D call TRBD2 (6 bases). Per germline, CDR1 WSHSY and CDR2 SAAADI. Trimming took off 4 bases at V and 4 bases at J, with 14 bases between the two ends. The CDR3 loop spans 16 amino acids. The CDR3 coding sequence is TGCGCCAGCAGTGGCCAGAGGAGGGCCGGGGCCAACGTCCTGACTTTC. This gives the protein CASSGQRRAGANVLTF.

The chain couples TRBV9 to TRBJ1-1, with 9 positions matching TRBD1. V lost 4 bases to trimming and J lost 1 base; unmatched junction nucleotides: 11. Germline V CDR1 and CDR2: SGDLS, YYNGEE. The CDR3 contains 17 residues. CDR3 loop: CASSPSSGQGGNTEAFF. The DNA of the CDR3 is TGTGCCAGCAGCCCCTCCTCGGGACAGGGTGGGAACACTGAAGCTTTCTTT.

This CDR3 reads CASSLTLGGYSGNTIYF. In DNA, the CDR3 is TGCGCCAGCAGCCTCACGCTGGGAGGGTACTCTGGAAACACCATATATTTT. The gene calls are TRBV4-3 and TRBJ1-3; D is undetermined. The CDR3 is 17 residues long. Trimming took 4 bases from V and 0 from J, leaving 16 bases between them. CDR1 and CDR2 (germline): LGHNA, YSLEER.

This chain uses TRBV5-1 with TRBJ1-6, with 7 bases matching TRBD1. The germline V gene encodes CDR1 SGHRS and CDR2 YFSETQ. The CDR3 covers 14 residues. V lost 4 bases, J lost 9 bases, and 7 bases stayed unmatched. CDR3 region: CASSNRDSSSPLHF. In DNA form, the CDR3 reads TGCGCCAGCAGCAATAGGGACAGTTCTTCACCCCTCCACTTT.

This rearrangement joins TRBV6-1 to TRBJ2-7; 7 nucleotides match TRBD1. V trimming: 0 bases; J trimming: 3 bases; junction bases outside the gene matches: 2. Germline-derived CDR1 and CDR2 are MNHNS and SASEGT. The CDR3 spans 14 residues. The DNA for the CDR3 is TGTGCCAGCAGTGAAGCCCGGGACAGCTACGAGCAGTACTTC. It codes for CASSEARDSYEQYF.

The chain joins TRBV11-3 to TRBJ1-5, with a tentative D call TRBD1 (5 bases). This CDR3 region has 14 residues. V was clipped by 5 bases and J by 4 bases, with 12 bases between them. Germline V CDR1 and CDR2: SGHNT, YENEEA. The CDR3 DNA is TGTGCCAGCAGCCGGGACGGGAGGAATCAGCCCCAGCATTTT. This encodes CASSRDGRNQPQHF.

The CDR3 reads CASTAGQARGYTF. The CDR3 DNA is TGTGCCAGCACCGCGGGGCAGGCGAGGGGCTACACCTTC. This chain links TRBV6-5 with TRBJ1-2; a possible D gene is TRBD1 (5 bases). The CDR3 is 13 residues long. Germline CDR1 is MNHEY and CDR2 is SVGAGI. Trimming removed 7 bases at V and 8 bases at J, with 17 bases between.

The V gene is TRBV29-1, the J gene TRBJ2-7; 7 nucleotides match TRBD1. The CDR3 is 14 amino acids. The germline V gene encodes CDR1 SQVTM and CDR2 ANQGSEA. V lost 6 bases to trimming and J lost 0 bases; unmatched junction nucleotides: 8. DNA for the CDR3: TGCAGCGTCAGGGGACAGCAGGACTCCTACGAGCAGTACTTC. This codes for CSVRGQQDSYEQYF.

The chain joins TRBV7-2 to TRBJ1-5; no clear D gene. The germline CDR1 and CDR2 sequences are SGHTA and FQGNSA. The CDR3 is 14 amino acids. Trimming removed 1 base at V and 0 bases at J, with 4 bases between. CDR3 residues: CASSLELSNQPQHF. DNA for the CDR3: TGTGCCAGCAGCTTAGAGCTTAGCAATCAGCCCCAGCATTTT.

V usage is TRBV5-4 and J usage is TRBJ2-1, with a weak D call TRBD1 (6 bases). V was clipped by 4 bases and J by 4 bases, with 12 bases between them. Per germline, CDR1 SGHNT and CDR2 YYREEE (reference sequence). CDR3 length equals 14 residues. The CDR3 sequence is CASSPHRVYNEQFF. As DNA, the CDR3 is TGTGCCAGCAGCCCGCACAGGGTTTACAATGAGCAGTTCTTC. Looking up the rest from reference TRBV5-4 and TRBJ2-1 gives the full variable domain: ETGVTQSPTHLIKTRGQQVTLRCSSQSGHNTVSWYQQALGQGPQFIFQYYREEENGRGNFPPRFSGLQFPNYSSELNVNALELDDSALYLCASSPHRVYNEQFFGPGTRLTVL.

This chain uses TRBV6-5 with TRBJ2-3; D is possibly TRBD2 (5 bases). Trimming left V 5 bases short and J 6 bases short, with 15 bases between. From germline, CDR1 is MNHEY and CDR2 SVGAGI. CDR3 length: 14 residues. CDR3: CASSPWTRGDTQYF. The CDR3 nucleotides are TGTGCCAGCAGTCCCTGGACTCGCGGGGATACGCAGTATTTT.

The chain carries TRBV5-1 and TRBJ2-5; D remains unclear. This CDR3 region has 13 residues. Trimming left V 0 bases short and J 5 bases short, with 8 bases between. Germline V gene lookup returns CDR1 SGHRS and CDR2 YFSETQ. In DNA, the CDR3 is TGCGCCAGCAGCTTGGCGTTTGCGGAGACCCAGTACTTC. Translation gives CASSLAFAETQYF. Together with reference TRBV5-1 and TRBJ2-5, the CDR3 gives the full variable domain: KAGVTQTPRYLIKTRGQQVTLSCSPISGHRSVSWYQQTPGQGLQFLFEYFSETQRNKGNFPGRFSGRQFSNSRSEMNVSTLELGDSALYLCASSLAFAETQYFGPGTRLLVL.

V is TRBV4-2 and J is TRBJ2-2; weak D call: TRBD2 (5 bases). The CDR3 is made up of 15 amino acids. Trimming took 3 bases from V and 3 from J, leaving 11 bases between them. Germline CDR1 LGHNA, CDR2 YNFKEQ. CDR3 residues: CASSHRSGYTGELFF. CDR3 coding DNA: TGTGCCAGCAGCCACCGCAGCGGTTACACCGGGGAGCTGTTTTTT.

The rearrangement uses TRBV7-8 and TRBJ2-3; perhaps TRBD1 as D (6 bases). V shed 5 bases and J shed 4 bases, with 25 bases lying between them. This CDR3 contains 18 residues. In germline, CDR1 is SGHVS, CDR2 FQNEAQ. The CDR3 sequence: CASSQPRRGQGAADTQYF. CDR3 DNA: TGTGCCAGCAGCCAGCCCCGCAGGGGTCAAGGCGCGGCAGATACGCAGTATTTT.

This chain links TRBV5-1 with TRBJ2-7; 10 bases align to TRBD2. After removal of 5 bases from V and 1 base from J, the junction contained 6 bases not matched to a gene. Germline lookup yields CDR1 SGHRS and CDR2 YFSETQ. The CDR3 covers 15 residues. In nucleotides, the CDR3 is TGCGCCAGCAGGAAGCGGGAGGGCCTATCCTACGAGCAGTACTTC. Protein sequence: CASRKREGLSYEQYF.

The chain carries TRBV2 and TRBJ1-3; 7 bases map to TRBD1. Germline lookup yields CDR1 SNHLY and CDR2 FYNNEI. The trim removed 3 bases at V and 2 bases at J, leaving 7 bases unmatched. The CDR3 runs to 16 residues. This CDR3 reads CASSDPTGAAGNTIYF. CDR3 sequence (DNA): TGTGCCAGCAGTGACCCTACAGGGGCTGCTGGAAACACCATATATTTT.

This CDR3 reads CATSRVSQGAGYTF. The CDR3, as DNA: TGTGCCACCAGCAGAGTATCCCAGGGGGCTGGCTACACCTTC. V gene TRBV15 combines with J gene TRBJ1-2, with 8 bases fitting TRBD1. The V segment lost 1 base and the J segment 7 bases; nucleotides outside the gene matches: 5. CDR1 is LNHNV, CDR2 YYDKDF, per germline (reference sequence). This CDR3 contains 14 residues. Full variable domain (remainder filled in from reference TRBV15 and TRBJ1-2): DAMVIQNPRYQVTQFGKPVTLSCSQTLNHNVMYWYQQKSSQAPKLLFHYYDKDFNNEADTPDNFQSRRPNTSFCFLDIRSPGLGDTAMYLCATSRVSQGAGYTFGSGTRLTVV.

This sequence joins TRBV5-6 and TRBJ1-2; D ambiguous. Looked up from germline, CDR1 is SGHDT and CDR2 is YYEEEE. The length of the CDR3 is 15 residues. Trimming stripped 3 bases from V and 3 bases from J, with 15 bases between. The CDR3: CASSWLEGADYGYTF. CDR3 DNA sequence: TGTGCCAGCAGCTGGCTGGAGGGCGCCGACTATGGCTACACCTTC.

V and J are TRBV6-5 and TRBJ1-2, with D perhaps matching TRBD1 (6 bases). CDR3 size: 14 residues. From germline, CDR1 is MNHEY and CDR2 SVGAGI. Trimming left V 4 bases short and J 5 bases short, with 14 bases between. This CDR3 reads CASSSLDRPYGYTF. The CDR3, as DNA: TGTGCCAGCAGTTCGCTGGACAGACCTTATGGCTACACCTTC.

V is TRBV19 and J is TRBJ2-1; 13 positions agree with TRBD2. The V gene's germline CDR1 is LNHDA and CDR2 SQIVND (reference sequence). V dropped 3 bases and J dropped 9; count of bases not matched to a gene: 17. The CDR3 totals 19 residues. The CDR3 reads CASSIYIGLTSGGAPEQFF. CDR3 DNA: TGTGCCAGTAGTATTTATATCGGCCTAACTAGCGGGGGGGCCCCTGAGCAGTTCTTC.

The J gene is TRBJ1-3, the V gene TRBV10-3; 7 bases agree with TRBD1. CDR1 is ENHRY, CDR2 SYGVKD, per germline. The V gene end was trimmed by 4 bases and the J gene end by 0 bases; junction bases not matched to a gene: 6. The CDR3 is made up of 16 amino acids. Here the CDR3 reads CAISGRGQSSGNTIYF. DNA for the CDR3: TGTGCCATCAGTGGTAGGGGACAGAGCTCTGGAAACACCATATATTTT.

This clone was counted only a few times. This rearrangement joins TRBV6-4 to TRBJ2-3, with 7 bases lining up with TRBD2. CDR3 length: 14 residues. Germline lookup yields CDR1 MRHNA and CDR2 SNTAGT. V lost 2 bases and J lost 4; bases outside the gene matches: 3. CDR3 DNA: TGTGCCAGCAGTGACCTAGCGGACCCAGATACGCAGTATTTT. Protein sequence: CASSDLADPDTQYF.

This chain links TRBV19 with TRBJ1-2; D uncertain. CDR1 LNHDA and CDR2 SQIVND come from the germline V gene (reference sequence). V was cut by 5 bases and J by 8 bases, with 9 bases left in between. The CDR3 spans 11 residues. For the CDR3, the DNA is TGTGCCAGTAGTGAGGCTCGGGGCTACACCTTC. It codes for CASSEARGYTF. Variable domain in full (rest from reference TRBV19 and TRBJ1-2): DGGITQSPKYLFRKEGQNVTLSCEQNLNHDAMYWYRQDPGQGLRLIYYSQIVNDFQKGDIAEGYSVSREKKESFPLTVTSAQKNPTAFYLCASSEARGYTFGSGTRLTVV.

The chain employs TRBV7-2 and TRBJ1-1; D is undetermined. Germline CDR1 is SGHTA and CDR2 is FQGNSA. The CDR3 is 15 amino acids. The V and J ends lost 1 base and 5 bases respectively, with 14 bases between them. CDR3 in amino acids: CASSLEAVPRTEAFF. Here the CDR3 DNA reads TGTGCCAGCAGCTTAGAAGCGGTCCCCAGAACTGAAGCTTTCTTT.

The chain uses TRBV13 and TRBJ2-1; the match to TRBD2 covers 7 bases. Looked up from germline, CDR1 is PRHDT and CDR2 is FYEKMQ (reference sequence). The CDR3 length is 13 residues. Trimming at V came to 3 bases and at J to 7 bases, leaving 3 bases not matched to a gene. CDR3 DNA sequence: TGTGCCAGCAGCTTCGTAGCGGGTAATGAGCAGTTCTTC. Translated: CASSFVAGNEQFF.

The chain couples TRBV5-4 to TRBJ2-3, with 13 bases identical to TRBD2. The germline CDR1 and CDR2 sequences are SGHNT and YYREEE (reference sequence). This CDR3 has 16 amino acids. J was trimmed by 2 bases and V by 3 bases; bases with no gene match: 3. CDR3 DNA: TGTGCCAGCAGCTCCGGACTAGCGGGGGACACAGATACGCAGTATTTT. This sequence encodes CASSSGLAGDTDTQYF.

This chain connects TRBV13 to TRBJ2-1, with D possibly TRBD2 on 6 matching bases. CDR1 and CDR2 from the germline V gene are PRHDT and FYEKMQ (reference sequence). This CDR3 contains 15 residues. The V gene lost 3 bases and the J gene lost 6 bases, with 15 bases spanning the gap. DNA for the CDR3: TGTGCCAGCAGCTTTTACGGGGGAGGAGGCAATGAGCAGTTCTTC. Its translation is CASSFYGGGGNEQFF.

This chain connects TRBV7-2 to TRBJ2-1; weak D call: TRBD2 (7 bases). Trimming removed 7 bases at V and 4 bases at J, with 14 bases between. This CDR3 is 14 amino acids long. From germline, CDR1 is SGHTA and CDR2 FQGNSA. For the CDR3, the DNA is TGTGCCAGCACCCCGGGGGGCTATTACAATGAGCAGTTCTTC. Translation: CASTPGGYYNEQFF.

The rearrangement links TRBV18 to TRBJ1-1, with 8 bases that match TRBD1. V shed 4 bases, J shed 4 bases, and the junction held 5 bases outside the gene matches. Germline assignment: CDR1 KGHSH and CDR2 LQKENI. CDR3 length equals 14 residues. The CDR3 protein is CASSQTGDITEAFF. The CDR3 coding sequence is TGTGCCAGCTCACAGACAGGGGATATCACTGAAGCTTTCTTT.

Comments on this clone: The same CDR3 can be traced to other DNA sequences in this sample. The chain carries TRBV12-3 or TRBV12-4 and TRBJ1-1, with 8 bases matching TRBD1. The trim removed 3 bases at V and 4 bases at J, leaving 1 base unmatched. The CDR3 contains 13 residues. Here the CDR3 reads CASSFTGGTEAFF. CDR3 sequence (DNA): TGTGCCAGCAGTTTTACAGGGGGCACTGAAGCTTTCTTT.